Listed below are T cell receptor beta chains from one sample, sequenced in a study of PD-1 blockade in classical Hodgkin lymphoma. Sequencing used immunoSEQ multiplex PCR; TCRdb keeps in-frame clones, though not all of them. The data show fewer than 100,000 clones, with about 92% seen just once and just under 2% held by the top ten. This specimen consisted of peripheral blood mononuclear cells (PBMCs), obtained before the fourth cycle of nivolumab. These receptor sequences come from a human donor with classical Hodgkin lymphoma. Both conserved end residues are part of each CDR3. A D gene is named only where the DNA matches it firmly. Rows give clone size only sometimes, using once, few, many, or a class for an expanded clone.

j_gene: TRBJ1-5; d_gene: NA; abundance: NA; v_gene: TRBV27; CDR3nt: TGTGCCAGCAGTTTAAGCGAGGGATGGCAGCCCCAGCATTTT; CDR3aa: CASSLSEGWQPQHF
j_gene: TRBJ2-3; d_gene: TRBD1; abundance: NA; v_gene: TRBV27; CDR3nt: TGTGCCAGCAGCACCCACCGGGACAGGGGACGCACAGATACGCAGTATTTT; CDR3aa: CASSTHRDRGRTDTQYF
j_gene: TRBJ1-2; d_gene: NA; abundance: NA; v_gene: TRBV27; CDR3nt: TGTGCCAGCAGTTTATCGCGGGTGGAGGGCTACACCTTC; CDR3aa: CASSLSRVEGYTF
j_gene: TRBJ2-7; d_gene: NA; abundance: NA; v_gene: TRBV19; CDR3nt: TGTGCCAGTAGAGAAGGGACGGCCGATCCCTACGAGCAGTACTTC; CDR3aa: CASREGTADPYEQYF
j_gene: TRBJ1-3; d_gene: NA; abundance: NA; v_gene: TRBV15; CDR3nt: TGTGCCACCAGCAGTCTTGGAAACACCATATATTTT; CDR3aa: CATSSLGNTIYF
j_gene: TRBJ2-7; d_gene: TRBD2; abundance: NA; v_gene: TRBV5-1; CDR3nt: TGCGCCAGCAGCTTGAACGGACTAGCGGAACAAAGCTCCTACGAGCAGTACTTC; CDR3aa: CASSLNGLAEQSSYEQYF
j_gene: TRBJ1-3; d_gene: NA; abundance: NA; v_gene: TRBV28; CDR3nt: TGTGCCAGCAGGAGGTGGGCAGGCTCTGGAAACACCATATATTTT; CDR3aa: CASRRWAGSGNTIYF
j_gene: TRBJ1-1; d_gene: NA; abundance: NA; v_gene: TRBV4-1; CDR3nt: TGCGCCAGCAGCCAAGCTCCTGGGGGGAAACGGGGAGCTTTCTTT; CDR3aa: CASSQAPGGKRGAFF
j_gene: TRBJ2-3; d_gene: TRBD1; abundance: NA; v_gene: TRBV7-3; CDR3nt: TGTGCCAGCAGCTCAACAGGGGGAGCTGTCTTAGATACGCAGTATTTT; CDR3aa: CASSSTGGAVLDTQYF
j_gene: TRBJ1-4; d_gene: NA; abundance: NA; v_gene: TRBV30; CDR3nt: TGTGCCTGGAGTTTGAGCGCAGGGAATAATGAAAAACTGTTTTTT; CDR3aa: CAWSLSAGNNEKLFF
j_gene: TRBJ2-1; d_gene: NA; abundance: NA; v_gene: TRBV27; CDR3nt: TGTGCCAGCAGTTCTGGCGCCTCGTACAATGAGCAGTTCTTC; CDR3aa: CASSSGASYNEQFF
j_gene: TRBJ1-2; d_gene: NA; abundance: NA; v_gene: TRBV5-1; CDR3nt: TGCGCCAGCAGCCTCTTTCAAGGGACCAACTATGGCTACACCTTC; CDR3aa: CASSLFQGTNYGYTF
j_gene: TRBJ2-6; d_gene: NA; abundance: NA; v_gene: TRBV19; CDR3nt: TGTGCCACCCACATGGACTCTGGGGCCAACGTCCTGACTTTC; CDR3aa: CATHMDSGANVLTF
j_gene: TRBJ1-1; d_gene: TRBD1; abundance: NA; v_gene: TRBV29-1; CDR3nt: TGCAGCGTTGATACAGGGGGCGGGTATGCTTTCTTT; CDR3aa: CSVDTGGGYAFF
j_gene: TRBJ1-1; d_gene: NA; abundance: NA; v_gene: TRBV30; CDR3nt: TGTGCCTGGAGTGAGGCGGGGTGGGACACTGAAGCTTTCTTT; CDR3aa: CAWSEAGWDTEAFF
j_gene: TRBJ2-2; d_gene: TRBD2; abundance: NA; v_gene: TRBV19; CDR3nt: TGTGCCAGTAGTATGGGGGGGACCGGGGAGCTGTTTTTT; CDR3aa: CASSMGGTGELFF
j_gene: TRBJ1-1; d_gene: NA; abundance: NA; v_gene: TRBV7-9; CDR3nt: TGTGCCAGCAGCTCCCGAGGGGACCGGAACACTGAAGCTTTCTTT; CDR3aa: CASSSRGDRNTEAFF
j_gene: TRBJ2-1; d_gene: TRBD2; abundance: NA; v_gene: TRBV10-2; CDR3nt: TGCGCCAGCACGACTAGCGGTTACAATGAGCAGTTCTTC; CDR3aa: CASTTSGYNEQFF
j_gene: TRBJ1-3; d_gene: NA; abundance: NA; v_gene: TRBV5-1; CDR3nt: TGCGCCAGCAGCTTGGCCCAGTCATCTGGAAACACCATATATTTT; CDR3aa: CASSLAQSSGNTIYF
j_gene: TRBJ2-5; d_gene: TRBD2; abundance: NA; v_gene: TRBV29-1; CDR3nt: TGCAGCGTCTCACCTAGCGGGAGCCTGGAGACCCAGTACTTC; CDR3aa: CSVSPSGSLETQYF
j_gene: TRBJ1-1; d_gene: NA; abundance: NA; v_gene: TRBV14; CDR3nt: TGTGCCAGCAGCCCGAACAGGGTAACTCCCTTTGAAGCTTTCTTT; CDR3aa: CASSPNRVTPFEAFF
j_gene: TRBJ2-1; d_gene: TRBD2; abundance: NA; v_gene: TRBV29-1; CDR3nt: TGCAGCGTTGATGGGTCACTAGCGGGGGACAATGAGCAGTTCTTC; CDR3aa: CSVDGSLAGDNEQFF
j_gene: TRBJ1-1; d_gene: NA; abundance: NA; v_gene: TRBV19; CDR3nt: TGTGCCAGTAGTATAGGCGGGGTTGGGGCTTTCTTT; CDR3aa: CASSIGGVGAFF
j_gene: TRBJ1-2; d_gene: NA; abundance: NA; v_gene: TRBV7-9; CDR3nt: TGTGCCAGCAGCTCGGGGGGCTACACCTTC; CDR3aa: CASSSGGYTF
j_gene: TRBJ1-1; d_gene: NA; abundance: NA; v_gene: TRBV30; CDR3nt: TGTGCCTGGAGGGTTGAGGTTTTTACTGAAGCTTTCTTT; CDR3aa: CAWRVEVFTEAFF
j_gene: TRBJ1-2; d_gene: TRBD1; abundance: NA; v_gene: TRBV19; CDR3nt: TGTGCCAGTAGTATTTACCCCGACAGGGATGAGGGCTACACCTTC; CDR3aa: CASSIYPDRDEGYTF
j_gene: TRBJ2-5; d_gene: NA; abundance: few; v_gene: TRBV25-1; CDR3nt: TGTGCCAGCAGGGGGGGACACCTAACCTCCCAAGAGACCCAGTACTTC; CDR3aa: CASRGGHLTSQETQYF
j_gene: TRBJ2-7; d_gene: NA; abundance: NA; v_gene: TRBV28; CDR3nt: TGTGCCAGCAGTACTGCTTCGGGGGAGGGACAACGGCAGTACTTC; CDR3aa: CASSTASGEGQRQYF
j_gene: TRBJ2-5; d_gene: TRBD1; abundance: NA; v_gene: TRBV5-1; CDR3nt: TGCGCCAGCAGCCTCGGACAGGTCCAAGAGACCCAGTACTTC; CDR3aa: CASSLGQVQETQYF
j_gene: TRBJ2-7; d_gene: NA; abundance: NA; v_gene: TRBV6-5; CDR3nt: TGTGCCAGCGGTTTCTCCGAGCAGTACTTC; CDR3aa: CASGFSEQYF
j_gene: TRBJ2-7; d_gene: TRBD1; abundance: NA; v_gene: TRBV7-3; CDR3nt: TGTGCCAGCAGCCTAGGGACAGGAGCGGGGCAGTACTTC; CDR3aa: CASSLGTGAGQYF
j_gene: TRBJ1-2; d_gene: TRBD1; abundance: few; v_gene: TRBV5-1; CDR3nt: TGCGCCAGCAGCCGGACAGGGTCTAACTATGGCTACACCTTC; CDR3aa: CASSRTGSNYGYTF
j_gene: TRBJ2-7; d_gene: NA; abundance: NA; v_gene: TRBV6-6; CDR3nt: TGTGCCAGCAGTGGCCCGAGGGGGGCGCGGGAGCAGTACTTC; CDR3aa: CASSGPRGAREQYF
j_gene: TRBJ1-2; d_gene: TRBD1; abundance: once; v_gene: TRBV28; CDR3nt: TGTGCCAGCAGTCAGACAGGGAGACATGGCTACACCTTC; CDR3aa: CASSQTGRHGYTF
j_gene: TRBJ2-7; d_gene: TRBD2; abundance: NA; v_gene: TRBV11-3; CDR3nt: TGTGCCAGCAGCTTAGCTAGCGGGAGAATCTACGAGCAGTACTTC; CDR3aa: CASSLASGRIYEQYF
j_gene: TRBJ1-4; d_gene: NA; abundance: NA; v_gene: TRBV5-6; CDR3nt: TGTGCCAGCAGCTTGTATCCGGTAATGGGCGATGAAAAACTGTTTTTT; CDR3aa: CASSLYPVMGDEKLFF
j_gene: TRBJ1-4; d_gene: TRBD1; abundance: NA; v_gene: TRBV5-4; CDR3nt: TGTGCCAGCAGCAGCGACAGGGGGCTTGAAAAACTGTTTTTT; CDR3aa: CASSSDRGLEKLFF
j_gene: TRBJ2-5; d_gene: NA; abundance: NA; v_gene: TRBV30; CDR3nt: TGTGCCTGGAGTGTACGGGCAGGGAGAGAGACCCAGTACTTC; CDR3aa: CAWSVRAGRETQYF
j_gene: TRBJ2-2; d_gene: NA; abundance: NA; v_gene: TRBV14; CDR3nt: TGTGCCAGCAGCCAAGTCTGGCAGGGGTACGGGGAGCTGTTTTTT; CDR3aa: CASSQVWQGYGELFF
j_gene: TRBJ1-1; d_gene: NA; abundance: NA; v_gene: TRBV7-8; CDR3nt: TGTGCCAGCAGCCCAACAGGCGGACCGACTGAAGCTTTCTTT; CDR3aa: CASSPTGGPTEAFF
j_gene: TRBJ2-7; d_gene: NA; abundance: NA; v_gene: TRBV19; CDR3nt: TGTGCCAGTAGTATAGCGTGGACGGCGTCATCTTCCTACGAGCAGTACTTC; CDR3aa: CASSIAWTASSSYEQYF
j_gene: TRBJ2-7; d_gene: TRBD2; abundance: NA; v_gene: TRBV4-1; CDR3nt: TGCGCCAGCAGCCAAGATGGGGGTTTAGCGGGAGTCTACGAGCAGTACTTC; CDR3aa: CASSQDGGLAGVYEQYF
j_gene: TRBJ2-5; d_gene: NA; abundance: NA; v_gene: TRBV28; CDR3nt: TGTGCCAGCAGTTTATTGGGGGGTAGAGGGCAGGGGAGACGAGAGACCCAGTACTTC; CDR3aa: CASSLLGGRGQGRRETQYF
j_gene: TRBJ1-2; d_gene: NA; abundance: NA; v_gene: TRBV15; CDR3nt: TGTGCCACCAGCAGAGATACTAACTATGGCTACACCTTC; CDR3aa: CATSRDTNYGYTF
j_gene: TRBJ1-5; d_gene: TRBD1; abundance: NA; v_gene: TRBV5-6; CDR3nt: TGTGCCAGCAGCGCCCGGGACAGGGCGGCTCAGCCCCAGCATTTT; CDR3aa: CASSARDRAAQPQHF
j_gene: TRBJ1-3; d_gene: TRBD1; abundance: NA; v_gene: TRBV30; CDR3nt: TGTGCCTGGAGTGTAGGGGGCACTGGAAACACCATATATTTT; CDR3aa: CAWSVGGTGNTIYF
j_gene: TRBJ2-5; d_gene: NA; abundance: NA; v_gene: TRBV6-6; CDR3nt: TGTGCCAGCAGCCCTGCCCCAGGGGCCCAGGGAGAGACCCAGTACTTC; CDR3aa: CASSPAPGAQGETQYF
j_gene: TRBJ2-7; d_gene: TRBD2; abundance: NA; v_gene: TRBV6-7; CDR3nt: TGTGCCAGCAGCTATTTAGCGGGAAAACCCTTTGAGCAGTACTTC; CDR3aa: CASSYLAGKPFEQYF
j_gene: TRBJ2-5; d_gene: NA; abundance: NA; v_gene: TRBV9; CDR3nt: TGTGCCAGCAGCGTAGACGGAGGGGAGACCCAGTACTTC; CDR3aa: CASSVDGGETQYF
j_gene: TRBJ2-7; d_gene: NA; abundance: NA; v_gene: TRBV19; CDR3nt: TGTGCCAGTAGTGCCCAGGGGGGCTACGAGCAGTACTTC; CDR3aa: CASSAQGGYEQYF
j_gene: TRBJ2-7; d_gene: NA; abundance: NA; v_gene: TRBV28; CDR3nt: TGTGCCAGCAGTTTAAGGAGGACGGCGTTGGGGTCCTACGAGCAGTACTTC; CDR3aa: CASSLRRTALGSYEQYF
j_gene: TRBJ2-7; d_gene: TRBD2; abundance: NA; v_gene: TRBV10-3; CDR3nt: TGTGCCATCAGTGCGGGGGGAATCTACGAGCAGTACTTC; CDR3aa: CAISAGGIYEQYF
j_gene: TRBJ2-5; d_gene: TRBD1; abundance: NA; v_gene: TRBV10-2; CDR3nt: TGCGCCAGCTGGGACAGGGGGTACCAAGAGACCCAGTACTTC; CDR3aa: CASWDRGYQETQYF
j_gene: TRBJ2-5; d_gene: TRBD1; abundance: NA; v_gene: TRBV19; CDR3nt: TGTGCCACTTCGAGTACAGGGGGCGTAGAGACCCAGTACTTC; CDR3aa: CATSSTGGVETQYF
j_gene: TRBJ2-7; d_gene: NA; abundance: NA; v_gene: TRBV7-9; CDR3nt: TGTGCCAGCGTGGGTACCTCTACCTACGAGCAGTACTTC; CDR3aa: CASVGTSTYEQYF